The 10 T cell receptor beta chains below were found in one sample sequenced in a study of blood T cell repertoires in COVID-19. TCRdb's table, derived via immunoSEQ multiplex PCR, lists solely in-frame clones and lacks some. Of roughly 120,000 clones in the sample, around 87% were seen once. What was sequenced was peripheral blood. Receptor source: a woman aged 70 to 79 with acute or convalescent COVID-19.

The CDR3: CASDTPQGPSYEQYF. Written as DNA, the CDR3 is TGCGCCAGCGATACCCCACAGGGACCCTCCTACGAGCAGTACTTC. The genes are TRBV5-1 and TRBJ2-7, with a tentative D call TRBD1 (6 bases). The germline V gene has CDR1 SGHRS and CDR2 YFSETQ. V shed 7 bases and J shed 0 bases, with 17 bases lying between them. The CDR3 runs to 15 residues.

The chain uses TRBV5-4 and TRBJ2-7, with D possibly being TRBD1 (6 bases). The CDR3 runs to 15 residues. Germline CDR1 reads SGHNT; CDR2 reads YYREEE (reference sequence). Between the trimmed V and J ends, which lost 4 bases and 5 bases, there was a span of 19 bases. Here the CDR3 reads CASSPFTGTGNEQYF. The CDR3 bases are TGTGCCAGCAGCCCCTTCACAGGGACGGGGAACGAGCAGTACTTC.

J is TRBJ1-2 and V is TRBV19; D might be TRBD1 (6 bases). Looked up from germline, CDR1 is LNHDA and CDR2 is SQIVND (reference sequence). This CDR3 is built from 13 residues. The germline V and J ends were trimmed by 5 bases and 4 bases, with 11 bases remaining between them. The CDR3 is CASSPTGSYGYTF. The CDR3 coding sequence is TGTGCCAGTAGTCCTACAGGGTCCTATGGCTACACCTTC.

The chain employs TRBV6-5 and TRBJ2-3; 12 positions match TRBD2. The CDR3 totals 15 residues. The J segment lost 7 bases and the V segment lost 6 bases, leaving 8 bases of the junction unmatched. In germline, CDR1 is MNHEY, CDR2 SVGAGI. This chain's CDR3 is CASRRTSGVGYTQYF. In DNA form, the CDR3 reads TGTGCCAGCAGGAGGACTAGCGGGGTTGGATATACGCAGTATTTT.

The chain couples TRBV6-4 to TRBJ1-5; D not certain. CDR1 is MRHNA and CDR2 is SNTAGT in the germline V gene. The CDR3 length is 13 residues. Trimming shortened V by 5 bases and J by 9 bases, and 14 bases separated the two germline ends. CDR3 nucleotides: TGTGCCAGCAGTCCGGAGGTCCGAGGGCCCCAGCATTTT. This codes for CASSPEVRGPQHF.

The chain links TRBV10-3 to TRBJ1-5; possibly TRBD1 for D (5 bases). This CDR3 is built from 15 residues. Germline lookup yields CDR1 ENHRY and CDR2 SYGVKD. Deletions cut 5 bases from V and 6 bases from J, with 17 bases between. In DNA form, the CDR3 reads TGTGCCATCAGTCCACAGGAAACCAGGACTCAGCCCCAGCATTTT. Translating gives CAISPQETRTQPQHF.

The V call is TRBV11-2, the J call TRBJ2-5; D might be TRBD2 (7 bases). Trimming shortened V by 3 bases and J by 4 bases, and 18 bases separated the two germline ends. The germline V gene encodes CDR1 SGHAT and CDR2 FQNNGV. This CDR3 region has 16 residues. This chain's CDR3 is CASSFPPGGPGETQYF. The DNA for the CDR3 is TGTGCCAGCAGCTTTCCTCCGGGGGGCCCGGGAGAGACCCAGTACTTC.

This clone appeared a single time. The CDR3 reads CASSVGGAMANEQFF. The CDR3 region has the DNA TGCGCCAGCAGCGTGGGGGGGGCGATGGCTAATGAGCAGTTCTTC. This chain connects TRBV10-1 to TRBJ2-1; weak D call: TRBD2 (7 bases). This CDR3 comprises 15 residues. Per the germline V gene, CDR1 is WNHNN and CDR2 is SYGVQD (reference sequence). V was trimmed by 6 bases and J by 7 bases, leaving 19 bases between them.

This clone showed up just a few times. This chain connects TRBV28 to TRBJ1-1; 10 bases agree with TRBD1. CDR3 length equals 18 residues. The germline CDR1 and CDR2 sequences are MDHEN and SYDVKM. V lost 5 bases and J lost 0; bases outside the gene matches: 12. CDR3 DNA sequence: TGTGCCAGCAGTGGAGTTGTGTGGGACAGGGGAATGAACACTGAAGCTTTCTTT. Its translation: CASSGVVWDRGMNTEAFF.

The chain links TRBV7-9 to TRBJ1-1; 12 bases match TRBD1. With V trimmed by 3 bases and J by 7 bases, 3 bases remained unmatched. This CDR3 spans 14 amino acids. CDR1 is SEHNR, CDR2 FQNEAQ, per germline (reference sequence). Written as DNA, the CDR3 is TGTGCCAGCAGCTTTGGGACAGGGGGCGATGAAGCTTTCTTT. Encoded protein: CASSFGTGGDEAFF.